The 11 T cell receptor beta chains presented below share a single source sample, sequenced in a study of radiation and T cells in renal cell carcinoma. As for time point: blood 4 weeks post-SBRT, at nephrectomy. The sample's treatment: 15 Gy SBRT to primary tumor, nephrectomy 4 weeks later. Profiling relied on immunoSEQ multiplex PCR, and the TCRdb table lists in-frame clones only, not all of them. Here the sample spans approximately 150,000 clones, about 86% being singletons. This material consisted of blood, taken from a patient whose treatment included radiotherapy and nephrectomy. These receptors were collected from a woman aged 45 to 65 with renal cell carcinoma.

The chain carries TRBV19 and TRBJ1-5; no firm D call. V was clipped by 2 bases and J by 7 bases, with 12 bases between them. CDR1 and CDR2 (germline): LNHDA, SQIVND (reference sequence). There are 14 residues in the CDR3. This CDR3 is CASSISTIGQPQHF. The CDR3 bases are TGTGCCAGTAGTATAAGCACTATAGGACAGCCCCAGCATTTT.

The genes are TRBV9 and TRBJ2-3, with TRBD2 identical over 14 bases. Germline CDR1 SGDLS, CDR2 YYNGEE. The V gene end was trimmed by 0 bases and the J gene end by 3 bases; junction bases not matched to a gene: 3. The CDR3 covers 17 residues. The CDR3 DNA reads as TGTGCCAGCAGCGTAGGACTAGCGGGGGGGTGGACAGATACGCAGTATTTT. Amino acids: CASSVGLAGGWTDTQYF. Filled out from reference TRBV9 and TRBJ2-3, the complete variable domain reads DSGVTQTPKHLITATGQRVTLRCSPRSGDLSVYWYQQSLDQGLQFLIQYYNGEERAKGNILERFSAQQFPDLHSELNLSSLELGDSALYFCASSVGLAGGWTDTQYFGPGTRLTVL.

The chain joins TRBV7-2 to TRBJ1-2; TRBD1 agrees at 9 bases. The CDR3 is 14 residues long. V dropped 5 bases and J dropped 6; count of bases not matched to a gene: 7. Germline V lookup: CDR1 SGHTA, CDR2 FQGNSA. The CDR3 loop is CASSIQTGGNGYTF. The CDR3 nucleotides read TGTGCCAGCAGCATACAGACAGGGGGAAATGGCTACACCTTC.

The genes are TRBV7-9 and TRBJ2-5; D is perhaps TRBD1 (6 bases). The CDR3 runs 15 residues. In germline, CDR1 is SEHNR, CDR2 FQNEAQ (reference sequence). V shed 5 bases and J shed 2 bases, with 15 bases lying between them. The CDR3 sequence: CASSPSQGRQETQYF. The CDR3 coding sequence is TGTGCCAGCAGCCCATCACAGGGTAGGCAAGAGACCCAGTACTTC.

The rearrangement links TRBV2 to TRBJ2-1, with TRBD2 identical over 11 bases. Germline V gene data show CDR1 as SNHLY and CDR2 as FYNNEI. CDR3 size: 15 residues. Germline trimming cut 10 bases from V and 5 bases from J; bases unmatched to any gene: 10. For the CDR3, the DNA is TGTGCCAACTACGCAGGGACTAGCGGCGACAATGAGCAGTTCTTC. It yields the protein CANYAGTSGDNEQFF.

The rearrangement uses TRBV4-3 and TRBJ2-1; no clear D. Germline V gene data show CDR1 as LGHNA and CDR2 as YSLEER. This CDR3 region has 17 residues. Trimming stripped 0 bases from V and 6 bases from J, with 18 bases between. The DNA for the CDR3 is TGCGCCAGCAGCCAAGAGACGAGCACCAGCATTTCCAATGAGCAGTTCTTC. Amino acids: CASSQETSTSISNEQFF.

The genes are TRBV5-6 and TRBJ2-2; the match to TRBD2 covers 8 bases. From germline, CDR1 is SGHDT and CDR2 YYEEEE. V was pared by 1 base and J by 7 bases, with 9 bases of the junction left unmatched. The CDR3 has 16 amino acids. The CDR3 DNA is TGTGCCAGCAGCTTGATAACGGGAGGGGCCAGCGGGGAGCTGTTTTTT. Translating it yields CASSLITGGASGELFF.

The gene calls are TRBV9 and TRBJ2-5; D gene unclear. CDR1 and CDR2 from the germline V gene are SGDLS and YYNGEE. With 0 bases removed from V and 6 bases from J, the gap between germline ends came to 9 bases. The CDR3 is made up of 13 amino acids. The CDR3 sequence is CASSVEFGQTQYF. The CDR3 nucleotides read TGTGCCAGCAGCGTAGAATTTGGGCAGACCCAGTACTTC.

The chain joins TRBV7-2 to TRBJ1-1; D remains ambiguous. Germline CDR1 is SGHTA and CDR2 is FQGNSA. Trimming removed 0 bases from V and 0 bases from J, with 5 bases in between. The CDR3 extends over 14 amino acids. The CDR3 loop reads CASSLAGLNTEAFF. CDR3 bases: TGTGCCAGCAGCTTAGCAGGGTTGAACACTGAAGCTTTCTTT.

The chain couples TRBV19 to TRBJ1-1; D is uncertain. The length of the CDR3 is 18 residues. The ends were cut back, 5 bases at V and 0 bases at J, with 22 bases in the middle. CDR1 and CDR2 from the germline V gene are LNHDA and SQIVND (reference sequence). The CDR3 loop is CASSPFVASTTLNTEAFF. For the CDR3, the DNA is TGTGCCAGTAGTCCCTTCGTGGCGAGTACCACCTTGAACACTGAAGCTTTCTTT.

This CDR3 is CARSTGTGAMNTEAFF. The DNA of the CDR3 is TGTGCCAGAAGCACCGGGACAGGGGCTATGAACACTGAAGCTTTCTTT. The rearrangement links TRBV5-3 to TRBJ1-1; 10 bases fit TRBD1. TRBV5-3 is filed as an ORF, its function uncertain. Unmatched junction bases numbered 6, after V lost 4 bases and J lost 0 bases. The CDR3 is 16 amino acids.